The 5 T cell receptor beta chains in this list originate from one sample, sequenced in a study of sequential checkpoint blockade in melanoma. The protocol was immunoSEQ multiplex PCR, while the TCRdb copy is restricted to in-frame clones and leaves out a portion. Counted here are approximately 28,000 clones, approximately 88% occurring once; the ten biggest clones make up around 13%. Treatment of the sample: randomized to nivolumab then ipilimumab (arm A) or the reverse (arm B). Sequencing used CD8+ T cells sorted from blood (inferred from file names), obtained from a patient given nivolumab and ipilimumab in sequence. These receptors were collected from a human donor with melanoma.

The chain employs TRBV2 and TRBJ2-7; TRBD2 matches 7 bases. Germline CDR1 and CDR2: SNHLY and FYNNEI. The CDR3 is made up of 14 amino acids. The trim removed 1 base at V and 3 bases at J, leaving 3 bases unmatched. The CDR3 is CASSEGLADYEQYF. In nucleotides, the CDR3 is TGTGCCAGCAGTGAAGGGCTAGCGGACTACGAGCAGTACTTC.

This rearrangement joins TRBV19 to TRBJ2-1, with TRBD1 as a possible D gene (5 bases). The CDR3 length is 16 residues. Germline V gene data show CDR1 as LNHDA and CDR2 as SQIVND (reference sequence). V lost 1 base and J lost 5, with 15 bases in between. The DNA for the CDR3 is TGTGCCAGTAGTATAGGGTTACAGGCATTCAACAATGAGCAGTTCTTC. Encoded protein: CASSIGLQAFNNEQFF.

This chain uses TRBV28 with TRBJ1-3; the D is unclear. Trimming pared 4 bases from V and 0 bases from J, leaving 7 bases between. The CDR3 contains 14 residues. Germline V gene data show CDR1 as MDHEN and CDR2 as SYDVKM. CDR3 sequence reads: CASSSQHSGNTIYF. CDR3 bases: TGTGCCAGCAGTTCGCAACACTCTGGAAACACCATATATTTT.

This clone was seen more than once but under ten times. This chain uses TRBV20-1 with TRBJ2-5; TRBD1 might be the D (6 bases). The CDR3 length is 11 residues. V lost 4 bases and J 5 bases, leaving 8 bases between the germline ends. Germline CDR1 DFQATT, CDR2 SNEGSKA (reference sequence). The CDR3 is CSANRVETQYF. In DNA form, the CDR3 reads TGCAGTGCTAACAGGGTGGAGACCCAGTACTTC.

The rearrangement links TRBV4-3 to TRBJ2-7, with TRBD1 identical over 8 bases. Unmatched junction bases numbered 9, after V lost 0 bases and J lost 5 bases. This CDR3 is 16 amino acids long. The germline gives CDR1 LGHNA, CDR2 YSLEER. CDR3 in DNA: TGCGCCAGCAGCCAAGAGGTTGCAGGGGGCGGAAACGAGCAGTACTTC. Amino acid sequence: CASSQEVAGGGNEQYF.